The 30 T cell receptor beta chains below come from one sample, sequenced in a study of blood T cell repertoires in COVID-19. The protocol was immunoSEQ multiplex PCR, while the TCRdb copy is restricted to in-frame clones and leaves out a portion. The sample shows approximately 150,000 clones, approximately 93% of them seen only once. Specimen: peripheral blood. The receptors here all came from an older woman with COVID-19, enrolled during active disease.

The chain couples TRBV19 to TRBJ1-4; a weak D match, TRBD1 (6 bases). The V gene lost 7 bases and the J gene lost 8 bases, with 23 bases spanning the gap. Germline assignment: CDR1 LNHDA and CDR2 SQIVND (reference sequence). The CDR3 covers 16 residues. The CDR3 DNA reads as TGTGCCAGTACCCCGGCAGGGGCCGGTTCGCGGGAAAAACTGTTTTTT. It yields the protein CASTPAGAGSREKLFF.

This chain uses TRBV6-5 with TRBJ2-1, with D maybe TRBD2 (6 bases). The length of the CDR3 is 16 residues. The germline gives CDR1 MNHEY, CDR2 SVGAGI. Trimming left V 4 bases short and J 0 bases short, with 13 bases between. CDR3 DNA: TGTGCCAGCAGTTCCAGCGGACTAAGCTCCTACAATGAGCAGTTCTTC. Its translation is CASSSSGLSSYNEQFF.

The genes are TRBV19 and TRBJ1-4; TRBD1 matches at 8 bases. This CDR3 region has 13 residues. CDR1 LNHDA and CDR2 SQIVND come from the germline V gene (reference sequence). The V segment lost 6 bases and the J segment 10 bases; nucleotides outside the gene matches: 7. CDR3 DNA sequence: TGTGCCAGTAGCCAGGACAGGGTAGGAAAACTGTTTTTT. This encodes CASSQDRVGKLFF.

The chain employs TRBV14 and TRBJ1-6; D is uncertain. Germline V CDR1 and CDR2: SGHDN, FVKESK. The CDR3 is 14 amino acids. The germline V and J ends were trimmed by 3 bases and 7 bases, with 10 bases remaining between them. CDR3 sequence reads: CASSHELRNSPLHF. The CDR3 bases are TGTGCCAGCAGCCATGAGTTACGGAATTCACCCCTCCACTTT.

This chain uses TRBV9 with TRBJ1-6; D not resolved. Trimming took off 0 bases at V and 8 bases at J, with 21 bases between the two ends. Germline CDR1 is SGDLS and CDR2 is YYNGEE. The CDR3 runs to 18 residues. The CDR3 protein is CASSVGIRGRDEYSPLHF. For the CDR3, the DNA is TGTGCCAGCAGCGTAGGAATAAGAGGGCGCGACGAATATTCACCCCTCCACTTT. The full variable domain, in which reference TRBV9 and TRBJ1-6 provide the parts outside the CDR3, is DSGVTQTPKHLITATGQRVTLRCSPRSGDLSVYWYQQSLDQGLQFLIQYYNGEERAKGNILERFSAQQFPDLHSELNLSSLELGDSALYFCASSVGIRGRDEYSPLHFGNGTRLTVT.

The V call is TRBV4-3, the J call TRBJ1-4; 7 positions agree with TRBD1. The CDR3 consists of 21 residues. V lost 0 bases to trimming and J lost 7 bases; unmatched junction nucleotides: 23. Germline CDR1 reads LGHNA; CDR2 reads YSLEER. This chain's CDR3 is CASSQDITIGQGQGGREKLFF. The CDR3 DNA reads as TGCGCCAGCAGCCAAGATATCACGATCGGTCAAGGGCAGGGGGGACGTGAAAAACTGTTTTTT.

J is TRBJ2-7 and V is TRBV7-2; the D gene is possibly TRBD2 (5 bases). CDR3 length equals 13 residues. The germline V gene has CDR1 SGHTA and CDR2 FQGNSA. Trimming cost V 5 bases and J 7 bases, with 15 bases left between them. The CDR3: CASSSWESGEQYF. The DNA for the CDR3 is TGTGCCAGCAGCAGCTGGGAGTCTGGAGAGCAGTACTTC. Full variable domain (rest looked up from reference TRBV7-2 and TRBJ2-7): GAGVSQSPSNKVTEKGKDVELRCDPISGHTALYWYRQSLGQGLEFLIYFQGNSAPDKSGLPSDRFSAERTGGSVSTLTIQRTQQEDSAVYLCASSSWESGEQYFGPGTRLTVT.

This chain uses TRBV5-4 with TRBJ2-5; D gene ambiguous. The CDR3 covers 13 residues. CDR1 is SGHNT and CDR2 is YYREEE in the germline V gene (reference sequence). V lost 4 bases and J 2 bases, leaving 9 bases between the germline ends. The CDR3 loop reads CASSPSYQETQYF. The CDR3 coding sequence is TGTGCCAGCAGCCCGTCCTATCAAGAGACCCAGTACTTC.

The rearrangement links TRBV4-1 to TRBJ1-3; D is unclear. Germline V gene sequence: CDR1 MGHRA, CDR2 YSYEKL. This CDR3 region has 15 residues. V lost 0 bases and J 4 bases, leaving 10 bases between the germline ends. The CDR3 reads CASSQEGARGNTIYF. CDR3 coding DNA: TGCGCCAGCAGCCAAGAGGGAGCGAGAGGAAACACCATATATTTT.

V usage is TRBV23-1 and J usage is TRBJ1-1, with TRBD1 matching 7 bases. TRBV23-1 is placed among ORFs of uncertain function. After removal of 7 bases from V and 3 bases from J, the junction contained 11 bases not matched to a gene. CDR3 length equals 15 residues. In DNA, the CDR3 is TGCGCCAGCACCTTCCTTCAGGGGGTACACACTGAAGCTTTCTTT. Translated: CASTFLQGVHTEAFF.

This chain joins TRBV5-1 and TRBJ1-2; the D is unclear. The CDR3 is 14 residues long. Trimming took 4 bases from V and 3 from J, leaving 13 bases between them. Germline V gene data show CDR1 as SGHRS and CDR2 as YFSETQ. The CDR3 bases are TGCGCCAGCAGCGCGGCTCGGCGCGACTATGGCTACACCTTC. It is translated as CASSAARRDYGYTF.

The chain combines TRBV18 with TRBJ2-2; D uncertain. Deletions cut 0 bases from V and 0 bases from J, with 8 bases between. CDR1 KGHSH and CDR2 LQKENI come from the germline V gene. The CDR3 length is 16 residues. DNA of the CDR3: TGTGCCAGCTCACCACCGAACAGTCCGAACACCGGGGAGCTGTTTTTT. Protein: CASSPPNSPNTGELFF.

The chain couples TRBV7-2 to TRBJ2-1, with D unclear. The germline V gene has CDR1 SGHTA and CDR2 FQGNSA. Trimming cost V 6 bases and J 7 bases, with 16 bases left between them. There are 14 residues in the CDR3. CDR3 residues: CASRSALRNNEQFF. For the CDR3, the DNA is TGTGCCAGCAGGTCGGCCTTGAGGAATAATGAGCAGTTCTTC.

This clone was recorded only once. The V call is TRBV14, the J call TRBJ1-2; D may be TRBD1 (5 bases). The CDR3 loop spans 18 amino acids. V was clipped by 4 bases and J by 4 bases, with 25 bases between them. Germline CDR1 reads SGHDN; CDR2 reads FVKESK. Here the CDR3 reads CASSLRGQAPTQGYGYTF. The CDR3, as DNA: TGTGCCAGCAGCCTCAGAGGACAAGCCCCGACCCAAGGCTATGGCTACACCTTC.

This chain connects TRBV11-2 to TRBJ2-7, with D maybe TRBD2 (6 bases). V was trimmed by 5 bases and J by 2 bases, leaving 13 bases between them. The CDR3 loop spans 14 amino acids. CDR1 is SGHAT, CDR2 FQNNGV, per germline. CDR3 loop: CASSPIAVTYEQYF. DNA of the CDR3: TGTGCCAGCAGCCCTATAGCGGTGACCTACGAGCAGTACTTC.

The rearrangement uses TRBV6-4 and TRBJ1-2, with 12 nucleotides matching TRBD1. The CDR3 length is 15 residues. Germline trimming cut 7 bases from V and 8 bases from J; bases unmatched to any gene: 11. Germline V gives CDR1 MRHNA, CDR2 SNTAGT. The CDR3 bases are TGTGCCAGCACTCCGACGGGACAGGGGGCAGGCGGCTACACCTTC. Protein product: CASTPTGQGAGGYTF.

This chain links TRBV6-5 with TRBJ1-2; no clear D gene. The CDR3 length is 14 residues. V lost 0 bases, J lost 8 bases, and 13 bases lay in between. The germline V gene encodes CDR1 MNHEY and CDR2 SVGAGI. The CDR3 DNA follows: TGTGCCAGCAGTTACTCGATACAGCCGGGGGGCTACACCTTC. Translated, it gives CASSYSIQPGGYTF.

The chain couples TRBV19 to TRBJ1-2, with D unclear. Germline CDR1 is LNHDA and CDR2 is SQIVND (reference sequence). V was cut by 11 bases and J by 8 bases, with 15 bases left in between. The CDR3 is 11 amino acids. The CDR3 sequence is CAAGWERGYTF. The DNA for the CDR3 is TGTGCCGCGGGTTGGGAGCGGGGCTACACCTTC.

This clone was seen a single time. The genes are TRBV7-2 and TRBJ1-4, with D perhaps TRBD1 (6 bases). Germline loops: CDR1 SGHTA, CDR2 FQGNSA. The CDR3 has 15 residues. V dropped 4 bases and J dropped 9 bases, with 18 bases sitting between them. As DNA, the CDR3 is TGTGCCAGCAGCTCCAACAGGGACCCAATTCAAAAACTGTTTTTT. It yields the protein CASSSNRDPIQKLFF.

The V gene is TRBV7-2, the J gene TRBJ1-5, with 8 bases identical to TRBD1. J gave up 4 bases and V 5 bases, and 10 bases lay outside the gene matches. The CDR3 loop spans 16 amino acids. Looked up from germline, CDR1 is SGHTA and CDR2 is FQGNSA. CDR3 sequence (DNA): TGTGCCAGCAGCCCTAACTCCAACAGGGGGAATCAGCCCCAGCATTTT. It specifies CASSPNSNRGNQPQHF.

This clone was found many times. The rearrangement joins TRBV19 to TRBJ2-1; 8 bases are shared with TRBD1. V trimming: 5 bases; J trimming: 6 bases; junction bases outside the gene matches: 3. Germline CDR1 reads LNHDA; CDR2 reads SQIVND (reference sequence). The CDR3 is 13 amino acids. CDR3 sequence reads: CASSPTGGNEQFF. CDR3 DNA sequence: TGTGCCAGTAGTCCCACAGGGGGCAATGAGCAGTTCTTC.

This clone was observed a single time. The V gene is TRBV23-1, the J gene TRBJ1-3; TRBD1 is a possible D gene (5 bases). TRBV23-1 is filed as an ORF, its function uncertain. V gave up 4 bases and J gave up 0 bases, with 13 bases separating them. The CDR3 covers 16 residues. CDR3 sequence: CASSLEDTYSGNTIYF. DNA for the CDR3: TGCGCCAGCAGTCTAGAGGACACCTACTCTGGAAACACCATATATTTT.

The V and J genes are TRBV4-2 and TRBJ1-2; possibly TRBD1 for D (5 bases). V dropped 0 bases and J dropped 0 bases, with 11 bases sitting between them. The CDR3 is 16 residues long. Germline lookup yields CDR1 LGHNA and CDR2 YNFKEQ. DNA for the CDR3: TGTGCCAGCAGCCAAGATGGGGCAGGAGCTAACTATGGCTACACCTTC. It encodes CASSQDGAGANYGYTF.

The J gene is TRBJ2-3, the V gene TRBV9, with 9 bases matching TRBD2. Germline V gene data show CDR1 as SGDLS and CDR2 as YYNGEE. With 0 bases clipped from V and 4 bases from J, the junction kept 9 bases outside the gene matches. The CDR3 sequence is 17 residues long. In nucleotides, the CDR3 is TGTGCCAGCAGCGTAGCTTACGCGGGGGGGTGGTCAGATACGCAGTATTTT. This codes for CASSVAYAGGWSDTQYF. Full variable domain (outside the CDR3, taken from reference TRBV9 and TRBJ2-3): DSGVTQTPKHLITATGQRVTLRCSPRSGDLSVYWYQQSLDQGLQFLIQYYNGEERAKGNILERFSAQQFPDLHSELNLSSLELGDSALYFCASSVAYAGGWSDTQYFGPGTRLTVL.

This sequence joins TRBV13 and TRBJ2-7, with 9 bases identical to TRBD1. Germline-derived CDR1 and CDR2 are PRHDT and FYEKMQ (reference sequence). Unmatched junction bases numbered 7, after V lost 5 bases and J lost 2 bases. The CDR3 sequence is 15 residues long. CDR3 nucleotides: TGTGCCAGCAGCCCGGAGGGACAGGGTACCTACGAGCAGTACTTC. Encoded protein: CASSPEGQGTYEQYF. Looking up the rest from reference TRBV13 and TRBJ2-7 gives the full variable domain: AAGVIQSPRHLIKEKRETATLKCYPIPRHDTVYWYQQGPGQDPQFLISFYEKMQSDKGSIPDRFSAQQFSDYHSELNMSSLELGDSALYFCASSPEGQGTYEQYFGPGTRLTVT.

This clone was seen a single time. This chain joins TRBV29-1 and TRBJ2-2; D might be TRBD1 (5 bases). In germline, CDR1 is SQVTM, CDR2 ANQGSEA. The V and J ends lost 0 bases and 6 bases respectively, with 14 bases between them. The CDR3 spans 15 residues. This CDR3 is CSVEEGPQGAGELFF. CDR3 nucleotide sequence: TGCAGCGTTGAAGAAGGACCCCAGGGTGCCGGGGAGCTGTTTTTT.

This chain joins TRBV7-3 and TRBJ1-6; D is uncertain. Per the germline V gene, CDR1 is SGHTA and CDR2 is FQGTGA. The V end was cut by 5 bases, the J end by 7 bases, with 9 bases between. The CDR3 has 13 amino acids. The CDR3 DNA reads as TGTGCCAGCAGCCTTGACACGAATTCACCCCTCCACTTT. This encodes CASSLDTNSPLHF.

The V call is TRBV7-3, the J call TRBJ2-3, with 7 bases fitting TRBD1. The CDR3 spans 14 residues. V lost 1 base, J lost 6 bases, and 4 bases stayed unmatched. Germline V gene lookup returns CDR1 SGHTA and CDR2 FQGTGA. The CDR3 DNA follows: TGTGCCAGCAGCTTAAAGGGGGCAAGGGATACGCAGTATTTT. Translation: CASSLKGARDTQYF.

The chain recombines TRBV2 with TRBJ1-1; 7 bases match TRBD1. The V and J ends lost 5 bases and 0 bases, in that order; junction bases with no gene match: 3. The CDR3 is 14 amino acids. CDR1 and CDR2 from the germline V gene are SNHLY and FYNNEI. CDR3 region: CASSSGGMNTEAFF. CDR3 nucleotides: TGTGCCAGCAGTTCAGGGGGGATGAACACTGAAGCTTTCTTT.

The chain links TRBV18 to TRBJ2-1; a weak D match, TRBD2 (5 bases). Trimming stripped 0 bases from V and 4 bases from J, with 7 bases between. CDR1 and CDR2 (germline): KGHSH, LQKENI. The CDR3 totals 14 residues. CDR3 in amino acids: CASSPPAVYNEQFF. CDR3 nucleotide sequence: TGTGCCAGCTCACCACCAGCGGTTTACAATGAGCAGTTCTTC.